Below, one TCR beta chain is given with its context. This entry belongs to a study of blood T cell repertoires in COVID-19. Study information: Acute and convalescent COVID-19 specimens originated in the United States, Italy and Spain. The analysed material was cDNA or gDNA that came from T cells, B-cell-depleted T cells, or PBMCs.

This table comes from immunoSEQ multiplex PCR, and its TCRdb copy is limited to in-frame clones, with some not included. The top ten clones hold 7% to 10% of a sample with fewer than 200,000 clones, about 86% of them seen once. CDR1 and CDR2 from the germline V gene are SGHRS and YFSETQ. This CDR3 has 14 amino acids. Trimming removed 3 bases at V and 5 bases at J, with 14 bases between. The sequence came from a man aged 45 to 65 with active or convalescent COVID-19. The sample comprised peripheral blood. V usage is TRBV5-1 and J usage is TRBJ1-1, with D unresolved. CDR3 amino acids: CASSSGPSGTEAFF. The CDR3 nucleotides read TGCGCCAGCAGCTCCGGTCCTTCGGGGACTGAAGCTTTCTTT. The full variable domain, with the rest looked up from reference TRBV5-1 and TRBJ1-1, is KAGVTQTPRYLIKTRGQQVTLSCSPISGHRSVSWYQQTPGQGLQFLFEYFSETQRNKGNFPGRFSGRQFSNSRSEMNVSTLELGDSALYLCASSSGPSGTEAFFGQGTRLTVV.